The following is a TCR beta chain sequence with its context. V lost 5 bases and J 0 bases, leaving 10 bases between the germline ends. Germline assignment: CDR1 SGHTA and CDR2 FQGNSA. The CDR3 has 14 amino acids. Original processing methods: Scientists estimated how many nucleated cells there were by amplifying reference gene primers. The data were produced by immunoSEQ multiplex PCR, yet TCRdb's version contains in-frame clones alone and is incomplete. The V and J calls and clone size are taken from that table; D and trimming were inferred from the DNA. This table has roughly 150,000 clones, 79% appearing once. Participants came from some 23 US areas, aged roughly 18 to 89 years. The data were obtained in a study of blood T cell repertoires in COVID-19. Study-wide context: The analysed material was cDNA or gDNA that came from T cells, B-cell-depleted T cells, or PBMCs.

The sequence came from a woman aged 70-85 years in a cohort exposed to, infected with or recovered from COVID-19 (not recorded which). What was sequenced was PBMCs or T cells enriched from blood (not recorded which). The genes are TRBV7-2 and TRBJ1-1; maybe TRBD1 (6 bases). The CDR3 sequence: CASSTRGLNTEAFF. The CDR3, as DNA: TGTGCCAGCAGCACCAGGGGTTTGAACACTGAAGCTTTCTTT.